This TCR beta chain was sequenced during a study of blood T cells in healthy people across ages. Study-wide findings and caveats: Across the age range, TCR beta diversity per million T cells fell in a roughly linear way.

The individuals who served as donors were healthy Caucasians living in Russia, aged about 6 to 95. Isolated PBMCs totaled at least 6.5 million in each sample. This CDR3 has 16 amino acids. Germline V gives CDR1 SGHRS, CDR2 YFSETQ. V gave up 4 bases and J gave up 2 bases; unmatched junction bases: 7. A second PCR of 7 to 11 cycles used a sample-barcoded 5' primer and a J-beta primer mix. In TCRdb, the 5' RACE reads were re-called with MiXCR into one record per CDR3 protein. This sample has 1.5 million to 1.9 million distinct CDR3 sequences; roughly two fifths occur once, and the top ten carry about 4%. Of note for this clonotype: The antigen is undetermined.

This TCR was sampled from a young woman in good health. V usage is TRBV5-1 and J usage is TRBJ1-3; 9 bases line up with TRBD1. Sequencing was carried out using blood. CDR3 DNA sequence: TGCGCCAGCAGCACGGGACAGGGAGTTCCTGGAAACACCATATATTTT. Its translation: CASSTGQGVPGNTIYF. The full variable domain, with the rest looked up from reference TRBV5-1 and TRBJ1-3, is KAGVTQTPRYLIKTRGQQVTLSCSPISGHRSVSWYQQTPGQGLQFLFEYFSETQRNKGNFPGRFSGRQFSNSRSEMNVSTLELGDSALYLCASSTGQGVPGNTIYFGEGSWLTVV.